This T cell receptor (beta chain) was documented in a study of blood T cells in healthy people across ages (dated by TCRdb to about 2015). With respect to the entire study: In model experiments, roughly one uniquely barcoded TCR beta cDNA molecule per two T cells was captured by template switching. Using deep sequencing normalized with unique cDNA molecular identifiers, the study measured how TCR beta repertoire diversity changes with age. The donors were split into four age groups: young (average about 15 years), middle-aged (roughly 40), aged (around 67) and long-lived (roughly 86). Using the same blood draw, the study looked at two additional independent replicas of 1 million unique cDNA reads for two donors, one aged 18 to 29 and the other aged 80 or older. The paper as a whole reports these results and caveats: Compared with the aged group, the long-lived group had more naive CD4+ T cells, fewer expanded clones and increased TCR diversity, a pattern suggesting age selection. Since profiling was done on bulk unsorted PBMCs, naive and antigen-experienced compartments could not be conclusively compared. Because donor CMV infection status was unknown, age-related changes in expanded clonotypes were potentially confounded. Estimates of total diversity based on one million sequenced T cells were considered lower bounds and underestimates. Observed TCR beta diversity per million T cells fell roughly linearly with age, and a significant reduction was already apparent by age about 38. There was a strong correlation between observed TCR beta diversity and the percentage of naive T cells measured by flow cytometry.

V is shortened by 1 base, J by 2 bases, and the region joining them spans 17 bases. From the cysteine through the phenylalanine, the CDR3 covers 17 amino acids. Left in the record is the CDR3 DNA by itself, 51 bases read in frame from the first base. Reading the germline V gene gives CDR1 SGHTS and CDR2 YDEGEE. Systemically healthy Caucasian individuals from Russia, 35 to 40 in total and aged roughly 6 to 90 years, were included as donors. Roughly 9.5 milliliters of peripheral blood were drawn from each donor into EDTA-treated Vacutainer tubes. Ficoll-Paque density-gradient centrifugation was used to isolate PBMCs, with at least 6.5 million obtained per sample. Total RNA was extracted from PBMCs with Trizol reagent, with at least 6 micrograms obtained per sample. For every donor, flow cytometry on a PBMC aliquot measured the percentage of naive CD45RAhigh/CD27high T cells. The library was made by 5' RACE. Instrument used: Illumina HiSeq 2500. A second PCR of roughly 7 to 11 cycles was performed with a sample-barcoded 5' primer and a J-beta primer mix. A unique molecular identifier was introduced onto each TCR beta cDNA molecule by a template-switch 5' adaptor carrying 12 random nucleotides. Each sample yielded at least 3 million CDR3-containing paired-end reads. First-strand cDNA was synthesized from all RNA with the Mint cDNA synthesis kit, primed by a TRBC-specific oligonucleotide. After uracil-DNA glycosylase treatment, a first 18-cycle PCR used universal primers M1SS and BC2_uni_R on all cDNA. The study's own analysis went as follows. For normalization, 1 million high-quality reads, each with a distinct molecular identifier, were randomly selected from each sample. Reads sharing molecular identifiers were discarded rather than binned into consensus sequences. MiTCR, with a Q25 quality threshold and the strictest error-elimination algorithm, was used for CDR3 identification, clonotype clustering and error correction. A nonparametric unseen species model with Euler transformation was used to estimate a lower bound on total TCR beta diversity. TCRdb reworked the public reads: Q25 trimming with fastp, MiXCR clone assembly, productive beta chains retained. Each record represents a unique CDR3 protein, reported with the most common genes and DNA among its rows. The V and J calls follow TCRdb's processing rather than the paper's. This sample is represented by fewer than 650,000 distinct CDR3 sequences; roughly a quarter of them were singletons. The ten largest clones take up approximately 3.3% of the sample.

With respect to this clonotype: Its antigen has not been determined. Base quality data are lacking; no much larger clone is found one base away.

The same data also contributed to another study, on T cells of mothers and their children. The second source states: Nine systemically healthy Caucasian individuals served as donors, namely three mothers together with their six children. cDNA synthesis used all of the extracted RNA, with 1.5 ug of RNA in each 15 ul reaction. In the second PCR, the M1S primer added sample barcodes and 2-4 random nucleotides. Over 9.5 million TCR beta CDR3 reads came from each mother, compared with about 3 million reads from each child. In both related and unrelated pairs, thymic selection shapes the output of TCR recombination in a similar way, with inherited differences having only a minor effect. Normalized repertoire overlap was always slightly but never significantly higher in related than unrelated mother-child pairs. No persistent microchimeric T cell clones were found, with a detection sensitivity of approximately 94 clones per million clonotypes. In the study, deep NGS was used to compare the TCR beta repertoires of mothers and children, and features distinguishing related mother-child pairs from unrelated individuals were sought. On average, the children were roughly 12 +/- 4 years old, while the mothers were about 38 +/- 4 years old. Libraries were sequenced on Illumina HiSeq 2000 with 100+100 nt paired-end reads after adapter ligation with NEBNext reagents. Mother and child libraries were prepared a month apart and sequenced in separate runs to prevent cross-contamination. Between roughly 500,000 and 2,300,000 distinct TCR beta clonotypes were identified per donor. Naive TCR beta clonotypes were estimated from low-frequency clonotypes matched to each donor's FACS-determined naive share, without sorting.

Sequencing used blood. The TCR sequence derives from a boy aged 2 to 10 in good health. The sequence is built from TRBV5-8 and TRBJ2-3; TRBD2 is perhaps the D gene, given 6 matching bases. The DNA reads as follows: TGTGCCAGCAGCTTGCTTCCGGGGGAGCCCCTCACAGATACGCAGTATTTT. Its translation is CASSLLPGEPLTDTQYF.